The rows below give T cell receptor beta chains drawn from one sample of a study of identical twins. TCRdb re-analysed the 5' RACE reads in MiXCR, keeping a single row per CDR3 protein. This sample yields 550,000 to 700,000 distinct CDR3 sequences, of which around 9.6% are seen a single time; roughly 3% belongs to the top ten. This sample was also put to use in a study of yellow fever vaccine responses in identical twins.

Sequenced material: PBMCs. The receptors stem from a woman under 30 in good health. Each CDR3 is given with its conserved first and last residue. The D gene is left open where the match is weak. Clone size is given for some rows only: seen once, a few or many times, or a class if the clone is expanded.

TRBV28,.,.,TRBJ2-6,CASSLWGNSGANVLTF,TGTGCCAGCAGTTTATGGGGTAACTCTGGGGCCAACGTCCTGACTTTC
TRBV7-8,.,.,TRBJ2-5,CASSLRGGVETQYF,TGTGCCAGCAGCTTGAGGGGGGGGGTAGAGACCCAGTACTTC
TRBV21-1,many,.,TRBJ2-7,CASSNDADNEQYF,TGTGCCAGCAGCAATGACGCGGACAACGAGCAGTACTTC
TRBV18,.,.,TRBJ2-3,CASSEYYGSDTQYF,TGTGCCAGCTCGGAATACTATGGATCAGATACGCAGTATTTT
TRBV2,.,.,TRBJ2-2,CASSDKGTNTGELFF,TGTGCCAGCAGTGATAAGGGCACGAACACCGGGGAGCTGTTTTTT
TRBV29-1,many,TRBD2,TRBJ2-1,CSVGIAGGLAYNEQFF,TGCAGCGTTGGGATAGCGGGAGGCCTCGCTTACAATGAGCAGTTCTTC
TRBV29-1,few,.,TRBJ1-2,CSVAASYGYTF,TGCAGCGTCGCTGCAAGCTATGGCTACACCTTC
TRBV7-9,many,TRBD2,TRBJ2-5,CASSLGTSGGAQETQYF,TGTGCCAGCAGCTTAGGAACTAGCGGGGGGGCCCAGGAGACCCAGTACTTC
TRBV12-3/TRBV12-4,many,.,TRBJ2-7,CASSHGTSYEQYF,TGTGCCAGCAGTCACGGGACCAGCTACGAGCAGTACTTC
TRBV5-6,few,.,TRBJ2-7,CASSFSLETYEQYF,TGTGCCAGCAGCTTTTCACTGGAGACCTACGAGCAGTACTTC
TRBV6-2/TRBV6-3,.,.,TRBJ2-7,CASSRTHGGTLHEQYF,TGTGCCAGCAGCAGAACACATGGCGGGACCCTCCACGAGCAGTACTTC
TRBV7-9,few,.,TRBJ2-1,CASSLAKEIEQFF,TGTGCCAGCAGCTTAGCCAAGGAGATTGAGCAGTTCTTC
TRBV20-1,.,TRBD1,TRBJ1-2,CSAWPGQGYGYTF,TGCAGTGCGTGGCCGGGACAGGGATATGGCTACACCTTC
TRBV12-3/TRBV12-4,few,.,TRBJ2-4,CASSFGGADTKNIQYF,TGTGCCAGCAGTTTTGGGGGGGCCGATACCAAAAACATTCAGTACTTC
TRBV6-2/TRBV6-3,few,TRBD2,TRBJ2-7,CASSYSILAGPNYEQYF,TGTGCCAGCAGTTACTCGATATTAGCGGGGCCAAACTACGAGCAGTACTTC
TRBV29-1,many,.,TRBJ2-1,CSVGSLSWDEQFF,TGCAGCGTCGGGAGTTTATCCTGGGATGAGCAGTTCTTC
TRBV24-1,many,TRBD2,TRBJ2-7,CATSALAGGSYEQYF,TGTGCCACCAGTGCCCTAGCGGGAGGTTCCTACGAGCAGTACTTC
TRBV7-8,few,.,TRBJ2-5,CASSLWSEPEETQYF,TGTGCCAGCAGCTTATGGTCAGAACCAGAAGAGACCCAGTACTTC
TRBV19,.,.,TRBJ2-7,CASSERTRPSYEQYF,TGTGCCAGTTCCGAGCGGACCCGACCCTCCTACGAGCAGTACTTC
TRBV5-6,many,.,TRBJ2-1,CASSPTENNEQFF,TGTGCCAGCAGCCCAACAGAGAACAATGAGCAGTTCTTC
TRBV7-2,many,.,TRBJ1-1,CASSAQGAFKAFF,TGTGCCAGCAGCGCCCAGGGTGCATTTAAAGCTTTCTTT
TRBV29-1,few,TRBD1,TRBJ2-7,CSVYTGAAGEQYF,TGCAGCGTTTACACAGGGGCCGCTGGGGAGCAGTACTTC
TRBV27,few,.,TRBJ2-1,CASSFPPGNNEQFF,TGTGCCAGCAGTTTTCCCCCCGGAAACAATGAGCAGTTCTTC
TRBV20-1,.,.,TRBJ2-2,CSARGPTTGELFF,TGCAGTGCTAGAGGGCCTACCACCGGGGAGCTGTTTTTT
TRBV6-2/TRBV6-3,many,.,TRBJ2-1,CASNYGGKFF,TGTGCCAGCAATTATGGGGGAAAGTTCTTC
TRBV28,few,.,TRBJ2-7,CASTGTATYEQYF,TGTGCCAGCACTGGGACCGCTACCTACGAGCAGTACTTC
TRBV29-1,.,.,TRBJ2-2,CGARALNTGELFF,TGCGGCGCTCGAGCGTTAAACACCGGGGAGCTGTTTTTT
TRBV12-3/TRBV12-4,.,.,TRBJ1-1,CASSFPKGAREAFF,TGTGCCAGCAGTTTCCCTAAAGGGGCCCGTGAAGCTTTCTTT
TRBV4-3,many,TRBD2,TRBJ2-7,CASSPSRTRSYEQYF,TGCGCCAGCAGCCCCAGTCGGACTAGGAGTTACGAGCAGTACTTC
TRBV5-1,many,TRBD2,TRBJ2-1,CASSGTSGGSYNEQFF,TGCGCCAGCAGCGGCACTAGCGGCGGATCCTACAATGAGCAGTTCTTC
TRBV5-1,.,.,TRBJ1-2,CASSSTVLGGANYGYTF,TGCGCCAGCAGCTCTACTGTTTTGGGTGGAGCTAACTATGGCTACACCTTC
TRBV5-1,few,.,TRBJ2-6,CASSLPPNSGANVLTF,TGCGCCAGCAGCCTCCCTCCTAACTCTGGGGCCAACGTCCTGACTTTC
TRBV19,few,TRBD1,TRBJ2-2,CASRWDRNTGELFF,TGTGCCAGTAGATGGGACAGAAACACCGGGGAGCTGTTTTTT
TRBV2,few,.,TRBJ2-1,CASSTTNEQFF,TGTGCCAGCAGTACTACCAATGAGCAGTTCTTC
TRBV20-1,.,TRBD1,TRBJ2-5,CSARDWDRVEETQYF,TGCAGTGCTAGAGATTGGGACAGGGTAGAAGAGACCCAGTACTTC
TRBV24-1,few,TRBD1,TRBJ2-1,CATSDPQPGTGVDEQFF,TGTGCCACCAGTGATCCCCAACCCGGGACAGGGGTCGATGAGCAGTTCTTC
TRBV18,.,.,TRBJ2-5,CASSPLWIGQDQETQYF,TGTGCCAGCTCACCCCTATGGATAGGGCAGGACCAAGAGACCCAGTACTTC
TRBV5-6,many,.,TRBJ2-7,CASSLVSWGSSYEQYF,TGTGCCAGCAGCTTGGTATCGTGGGGAAGCTCCTACGAGCAGTACTTC
TRBV12-3/TRBV12-4,few,TRBD1,TRBJ1-1,CASTTGVRTEAFF,TGTGCCAGCACCACAGGGGTAAGGACTGAAGCTTTCTTT
TRBV20-1,once,TRBD1,TRBJ2-2,CSASSGQADTGELFF,TGCAGTGCTAGTTCCGGACAGGCGGACACCGGGGAGCTGTTTTTT